This TCR beta chain was found in a study of identifying expanded T cells in peripheral blood. Regarding the study as a whole: Around 1.2 clones differed between technical replicates, versus 16.4 and 19 over time.

This clone has only one observation. The antigen is not known. The assay was immunoSEQ multiplex PCR, and TCRdb's table has in-frame clones only and misses some. The data hold 95,000 to 100,000 clones, with around nine tenths observed a single time. V was pared by 3 bases and J by 4 bases, with 13 bases between. The V gene's germline CDR1 is SEHNR and CDR2 FQNEAQ (reference sequence). The CDR3 consists of 16 residues. The clonotype was recovered from a person aged 18 to 75 in good health. The rearrangement joins TRBV7-9 to TRBJ1-6; D is perhaps TRBD1 (6 bases). Sequencing was performed on blood. In DNA form, the CDR3 reads TGTGCCAGCAGCTTGGGGGCTGGGGGATATAATTCACCCCTCCACTTT. Its protein is CASSLGAGGYNSPLHF.